This T cell receptor (beta chain) was identified in a study of blood T cell repertoires in COVID-19 (dated by TCRdb to 2018 to 2021). Turning to the overall study: Samples from collaborators originated in the United States, Italy and Spain and spanned both the acute and convalescent phases of COVID-19. Where available, HLA class I and class II types were obtained from metadata supplied by the sample provider rather than from assay-based typing. The repertoires were released in a freely available public database intended as a resource for research on the immune response to SARS-CoV-2. The material from the prospective study consisted of cDNA or gDNA derived from T cells, B-cell-depleted T cells, or PBMCs. Nearly every sample came with metadata listing a de-identified subject ID, COVID-19 status, age in years and sex. The samples were drawn from two sources: the first 160 participants of the ongoing ImmuneRACE study, and 1,000 to 1,500 subjects contributed by 6 global collaborators. Subjects who had been exposed to COVID-19, were actively infected with it, or had recovered from it provided the deeply sampled blood TCRbeta repertoires that made up the dataset. Overall study results and their limits: The quantity of clinical and demographic metadata differed by source and by participant and was supplied without curation.

Remarks on this clone: It lacks a known antigen. Qualities for individual bases were not recorded, and no much larger clone is one base off.

TCRbeta CDR3 regions were amplified from genomic DNA using the immunoSEQ Assay, a bias-controlled multiplex PCR. The authors' analysis ran thus. The number of nucleated cells in each sample was estimated by amplification of reference gene primers within the assay. To quantify the absolute abundance of each unique TCRbeta CDR3 rearrangement, sequence reads were collapsed and filtered. For each sample, productive Simpson clonality was calculated as the square root of Simpson's diversity index over productive rearrangements. TCRdb holds this immuneACCESS table with in-frame rearrangements only. Some clones are missing; in checked studies, unresolved V genes explain under half, and the rest has no known cause. V, J and clone size are taken as reported in that table, and D and trimming were inferred from the DNA itself. In all, the sample holds 200,000 to 250,000 clones, and 85% to 90% of those were seen once. The biggest ten clones account for approximately 6.1% of the sample.

Collaborating institutions collected whole blood in K2EDTA tubes following their own protocols. For TCRbeta analysis, collaborator samples were shipped as frozen whole blood, as isolated PBMCs, or as DNA extracted from either sample type. V drops 2 bases and J drops 2 bases, leaving 11 bases in between. For CDR1 and CDR2, the germline V gene lists SGHTA and FQGNSA. The CDR3 covers 15 residues, taking in both the cysteine and the phenylalanine. Just CDR3 DNA is preserved here, 45 bases in frame from base 1. The source material was peripheral blood. This receptor was obtained from a man aged 80 or over with acute or convalescent COVID-19. The chain is encoded by TRBV7-2 joined to TRBJ2-3; the D segment could be TRBD2, given 5 matching bases. The DNA is as follows: TGTGCCAGCAGCTTACAGAGCGGTGACACAGATACGCAGTATTTT. Its coded protein is CASSLQSGDTDTQYF.